This TCR beta chain was sequenced during a study of technical replicates of blood from a few donors (dated by TCRdb to about 2017). The germline V gene yields SQVTM for CDR1 and ANQGSEA for CDR2. V was cut back by 6 bases and J by 4 bases, leaving a gap of 13 bases between them. From the cysteine through the phenylalanine, the CDR3 covers 13 amino acids. Only the CDR3 DNA is retained, 39 bases long and in frame from the first base. Library preparation was by the immunoSEQ multiplex PCR assay. TCRdb stores this immuneACCESS table with in-frame sequences only. Part of the clones is absent; in the studies checked, under half of the shortfall reflects unresolved V genes, and no reason is known for the rest. The sample profile shows nearly 70,000 clones; about 91% of them were found once. Roughly 0.4% of the sample is in the top ten clones. As regards this clone: This clone's antigen is unknown. Nothing much larger sits one base from this clone, and base qualities are not available.

The V and J genes are TRBV29-1 and TRBJ1-3; the D gene is perhaps TRBD1, on 6 matching bases. The clonotype originates from a human donor in good health. What was sequenced was T cells isolated from PBMCs. The sequenced DNA is TGCAGCGTCCTCGGGGGGGGCGGAAACACCATATATTTT. This yields the protein CSVLGGGGNTIYF. When the CDR3 is completed using the reference TRBV29-1 and TRBJ1-3 genes on either side, the full variable domain is SAVISQKPSRDICQRGTSLTIQCQVDSQVTMMFWYRQQPGQSLTLIATANQGSEATYESGFVIDKFPISRPNLTFSTLTVSNMSPEDSSIYLCSVLGGGGNTIYFGEGSWLTVV.